Following are 11 T cell receptor beta chains from one sample sequenced in a study of shared clonotypes between healthy human individuals. Some clones are missing from TCRdb's copy, which holds only in-frame ones; the method was immunoSEQ multiplex PCR. This table has 450,000 to 500,000 clones, over 70% appearing once. The source material was PBMCs. These receptors all stem from a woman aged 40-49 years in good health. Some clones in this sample may be carry-over from other donors' samples.

The chain employs TRBV7-8 and TRBJ1-1; D is undetermined. V lost 3 bases to trimming and J lost 1 base, with 6 bases between them. From germline, CDR1 is SGHVS and CDR2 FQNEAQ. CDR3 length equals 13 residues. CDR3 in amino acids: CASSFAENTEAFF. CDR3 bases: TGTGCCAGCAGCTTCGCGGAGAACACTGAAGCTTTCTTT.

DNA of the CDR3: TGTGCCAGTAGTGGGGGACAGGGAGCCGGAGAGACCCAGTACTTC. It encodes CASSGGQGAGETQYF. V gene TRBV19 combines with J gene TRBJ2-5, with TRBD1 matching over 9 bases. CDR1 LNHDA and CDR2 SQIVND come from the germline V gene (reference sequence). The V segment lost 5 bases and the J segment 4 bases; nucleotides outside the gene matches: 8. The CDR3 has 15 amino acids.

Regarding this clone: A far larger clone lies a single base away; this is likely a read error. Distinct nucleotide sequences in the sample also encode this CDR3. This chain joins TRBV5-4 and TRBJ2-6; 8 bases fit TRBD2. CDR1 and CDR2 from the germline V gene are SGHNT and YYREEE (reference sequence). This CDR3 comprises 18 residues. CDR3 protein: CASSSADRPAGGANVLTF. CDR3 sequence (DNA): TGTGCCAGCAGCTCCGCTGATCGACCCGCCGGGGGGGCTAACGTCCTGACTTTC.

In this sample, this clone turned up a few times. V usage is TRBV7-2 and J usage is TRBJ2-7, with D maybe TRBD1 (6 bases). CDR1 and CDR2 (germline): SGHTA, FQGNSA. Trimming took off 4 bases at V and 0 bases at J, with 16 bases between the two ends. CDR3 length equals 16 residues. The CDR3 loop is CASSSRQVWLSYEQYF. Here the CDR3 DNA reads TGTGCCAGCAGCTCGCGACAGGTGTGGCTCTCCTACGAGCAGTACTTC.

The rearrangement joins TRBV4-3 to TRBJ2-7; 8 bases agree with TRBD1. The CDR3 sequence is 14 residues long. The germline CDR1 and CDR2 sequences are LGHNA and YSLEER. Trimming took 2 bases from V and 6 from J; bases not matched to a gene: 6. The CDR3 here is CASSQMITGGEQYF. CDR3 sequence (DNA): TGCGCCAGCAGCCAAATGATAACAGGGGGCGAGCAGTACTTC.

About this clone: A far more abundant clone sits one base away, making this likely a read error. V gene TRBV28 combines with J gene TRBJ2-5; no firm D call. Germline V gives CDR1 MDHEN, CDR2 SYDVKM. V lost 4 bases and J 4 bases, leaving 13 bases between the germline ends. This CDR3 is 14 amino acids long. The CDR3 spells CASSSLDEGETQYF. CDR3 sequence (DNA): TGTGCCAGCAGTTCCCTAGACGAAGGAGAGACCCAGTACTTC.

This clone has only one observation. The chain links TRBV7-8 to TRBJ2-7; D possibly corresponds to TRBD1 (5 bases). V lost 5 bases and J 4 bases, leaving 12 bases between the germline ends. This CDR3 region has 13 residues. Germline V gene lookup returns CDR1 SGHVS and CDR2 FQNEAQ. The CDR3 DNA reads TGTGCCAGCAGCAATGGGGCGGCATACGAGCAGTACTTC. As protein: CASSNGAAYEQYF. Full variable domain (outside the CDR3, taken from reference TRBV7-8 and TRBJ2-7): GAGVSQSPRYKVAKRGQDVALRCDPISGHVSLFWYQQALGQGPEFLTYFQNEAQLDKSGLPSDRFFAERPEGSVSTLKIQRTQQEDSAVYLCASSNGAAYEQYFGPGTRLTVT.

This clone was seen just once. The J gene is TRBJ2-1, the V gene TRBV6-1, with TRBD2 identical over 9 bases. Trimming cost V 5 bases and J 5 bases; bases outside gene matches: 4. This CDR3 contains 14 residues. Germline CDR1 and CDR2: MNHNS and SASEGT. This CDR3 reads CASSPGLANNEQFF. The CDR3 DNA follows: TGTGCCAGCAGTCCGGGACTAGCTAACAATGAGCAGTTCTTC.

Notes on this clone: Other DNA sequences in the same sample also yield this CDR3. V and J are TRBV2 and TRBJ1-4, with D possibly matching TRBD1 (6 bases). Germline V gives CDR1 SNHLY, CDR2 FYNNEI. The CDR3 consists of 13 residues. V lost 2 bases, J lost 5 bases, and 6 bases lay in between. CDR3 loop: CASSEQGNEKLFF. The CDR3, as DNA: TGTGCCAGCAGTGAACAGGGGAATGAAAAACTGTTTTTT. The complete variable domain, with remaining parts taken from reference TRBV2 and TRBJ1-4, reads EPEVTQTPSHQVTQMGQEVILRCVPISNHLYFYWYRQILGQKVEFLVSFYNNEISEKSEIFDDQFSVERPDGSNFTLKIRSTKLEDSAMYFCASSEQGNEKLFFGSGTQLSVL.

The chain uses TRBV29-1 and TRBJ2-7; maybe TRBD2 (6 bases). The CDR3 is 13 amino acids. Between the trimmed V and J ends, which lost 5 bases and 3 bases, there was a span of 14 bases. Germline V gene lookup returns CDR1 SQVTM and CDR2 ANQGSEA. CDR3 coding DNA: TGCAGCGTTAGACTAGGAAGGGACTACGAGCAGTACTTC. It encodes CSVRLGRDYEQYF.

The V call is TRBV10-3, the J call TRBJ2-3; no reliable D call. Trimming shortened V by 1 base and J by 0 bases, and 8 bases separated the two germline ends. CDR3 size: 15 residues. The germline CDR1 and CDR2 sequences are ENHRY and SYGVKD. This CDR3 reads CAISELHLSTDTQYF. In DNA form, the CDR3 reads TGTGCCATCAGTGAGTTGCACCTTAGCACAGATACGCAGTATTTT.